These 5 T cell receptor beta chains share one sample of origin, sequenced in a study of blood T cell repertoires in COVID-19. The protocol was immunoSEQ multiplex PCR, while the TCRdb copy is restricted to in-frame clones and leaves out a portion. The table has about 200,000 clones, about 86% seen once. Sequencing used PBMCs or T cells enriched from blood (not recorded which). Every receptor here comes from a woman between 40 and 55 years old with acute COVID-19.

The genes are TRBV4-1 and TRBJ2-2; TRBD2 agrees at 11 bases. Germline V gene lookup returns CDR1 MGHRA and CDR2 YSYEKL. J was trimmed by 2 bases and V by 7 bases; bases with no gene match: 3. This CDR3 comprises 15 residues. CDR3 bases: TGCGCCAGCAAACTAGCGGGAGCTAACACCGGGGAGCTGTTTTTT. Protein product: CASKLAGANTGELFF.

Only a few counts were recorded for this clone. The same CDR3 is also encoded by other DNA sequences in this sample. This sequence joins TRBV19 and TRBJ2-1; D is possibly TRBD1 (6 bases). The CDR3 consists of 14 residues. Trimming cost V 3 bases and J 2 bases, with 8 bases left between them. Germline CDR1 reads LNHDA; CDR2 reads SQIVND (reference sequence). This CDR3 is CASSIQGPYNEQFF. The CDR3 bases are TGTGCCAGTAGTATTCAGGGGCCCTACAATGAGCAGTTCTTC.

This chain connects TRBV27 to TRBJ2-2; 9 bases are a match to TRBD2. The CDR3 is 15 amino acids. Trimming took 5 bases from V and 4 from J; bases not matched to a gene: 5. Looked up from germline, CDR1 is MNHEY and CDR2 is SMNVEV (reference sequence). As DNA, the CDR3 is TGTGCCAGCAGTCCAGGGACTAGCAGCACCGGGGAGCTGTTTTTT. Amino acid sequence: CASSPGTSSTGELFF.

V usage is TRBV19 and J usage is TRBJ2-5; D is possibly TRBD1 (6 bases). Trimming shortened V by 10 bases and J by 5 bases, and 23 bases separated the two germline ends. In germline, CDR1 is LNHDA, CDR2 SQIVND (reference sequence). The CDR3 is 15 residues long. For the CDR3, the DNA is TGTGCCACCCAAAAGGGACACGGGAAAGTGGAGACCCAGTACTTC. It specifies CATQKGHGKVETQYF.

In this sample, this clone turned up once. The J gene is TRBJ1-1, the V gene TRBV11-2, with 10 bases aligning to TRBD1. There are 14 residues in the CDR3. V shed 1 base, J shed 6 bases, and the junction held 2 bases outside the gene matches. The germline gives CDR1 SGHAT, CDR2 FQNNGV. This CDR3 is CASSLVGTGAEAFF. The CDR3 DNA reads TGTGCCAGCAGCTTAGTAGGGACAGGGGCTGAAGCTTTCTTT. The variable domain in full, completed from reference TRBV11-2 and TRBJ1-1, reads EAGVAQSPRYKIIEKRQSVAFWCNPISGHATLYWYQQILGQGPKLLIQFQNNGVVDDSQLPKDRFSAERLKGVDSTLKIQPAKLEDSAVYLCASSLVGTGAEAFFGQGTRLTVV.